These T cell receptor beta chains were read from a single sample in a study of blood T cell repertoires in COVID-19. Sequenced by immunoSEQ multiplex PCR; TCRdb stores in-frame clones only, minus some. Of 80,000 to 100,000 clones in the sample, 90% were seen once. The sequenced sample was peripheral blood. These receptors were obtained from a man aged 60 to 69 with acute or convalescent COVID-19. The conserved cysteine and the conserved F or W are not part of the CDR3 here. A D gene is named only where the DNA matches it firmly. Only part of the rows carry a size: once, few, many, or a class if the clone is expanded.

j_call | clone_size | v_call | cdr3_length | d_call | cdr3_aa
TRBJ2-1 | . | TRBV9 | 13 | TRBD2 | ASTLGGEAYNEQF
TRBJ1-4 | . | TRBV2 | 10 | . | ASSQGGEKLF
TRBJ1-2 | . | TRBV18 | 14 | . | ASSPEVGGTGNGYT
TRBJ2-3 | . | TRBV5-5 | 13 | . | ASRKVGGGTDTQY
TRBJ1-5 | . | TRBV10-3 | 13 | . | AISEARGDIQPQH
TRBJ1-4 | . | TRBV5-1 | 13 | . | ASSAQGIGREKLF
TRBJ1-1 | . | TRBV2 | 13 | TRBD1 | ASTWDRGGNTEAF
TRBJ2-5 | . | TRBV7-2 | 12 | TRBD2 | ASSLEPGGETQY
TRBJ1-1 | . | TRBV20-1 | 13 | TRBD1 | SASHGGQGSTEAF
TRBJ1-2 | . | TRBV13 | 11 | . | ASSPSVLRGYT
TRBJ2-5 | . | TRBV18 | 12 | TRBD2 | ASSRVAGEETQY
TRBJ2-4 | . | TRBV10-3 | 13 | TRBD1 | AISEQGATKNIQY
TRBJ1-6 | . | TRBV7-9 | 11 | TRBD1 | ASSLTGGSPLH
TRBJ1-5 | . | TRBV29-1 | 10 | TRBD1 | SVGQGGQPQH
TRBJ2-3 | few | TRBV2 | 11 | TRBD2 | AKDSGGRNTQY
TRBJ1-3 | . | TRBV6-6 | 14 | TRBD1 | ASRQRDGTAGNTIY
TRBJ2-3 | . | TRBV30 | 14 | TRBD1 | AWMTRRTGFTDTQY
TRBJ1-4 | few | TRBV7-8 | 16 | . | ASSPRQSWSATNEKLF
TRBJ2-2 | . | TRBV5-1 | 13 | TRBD1 | ASSLRGPDTGELF
TRBJ2-1 | once | TRBV27 | 15 | TRBD1 | ASSWTSDRGDYNEQF
TRBJ1-2 | . | TRBV5-4 | 13 | TRBD1 | ASSLGSGGNYGYT
TRBJ2-5 | once | TRBV5-1 | 13 | TRBD1 | ASSLVRTGEETQY
TRBJ1-2 | . | TRBV18 | 12 | . | ASSPSGAGSGYT
TRBJ2-2 | . | TRBV7-8 | 13 | . | ASSLWTANTGELF
TRBJ2-3 | . | TRBV7-5 | 14 | . | VRSYNRAHSTDTQY
TRBJ1-1 | . | TRBV19 | 13 | . | ASSISGLFVTEAF
TRBJ2-1 | . | TRBV5-6 | 10 | . | ASSPQGPEQF
TRBJ2-1 | once | TRBV14 | 12 | TRBD1 | ASSPPGQGGEQF
TRBJ2-2 | . | TRBV3-1/TRBV3-2 | 13 | . | ASSSTQGFAGELF
TRBJ1-1 | . | TRBV11-3 | 12 | . | ASSYSGVNTEAF
TRBJ1-2 | . | TRBV2 | 12 | . | ASSSGQTNYGYT
TRBJ1-1 | few | TRBV5-1 | 14 | . | ASSFAAGRGGTEAF
TRBJ1-5 | . | TRBV18 | 10 | . | ASSRGNQPQH
TRBJ2-3 | . | TRBV6-2/TRBV6-3 | 10 | . | ASSPRADTQY
TRBJ2-3 | . | TRBV5-4 | 15 | TRBD2 | ASSFGTSGGDTDTQY
TRBJ2-1 | once | TRBV10-3 | 15 | . | AISDTERGSSYNEQF
TRBJ2-3 | . | TRBV7-2 | 15 | . | ASSHRGRGSYTDTQY
TRBJ1-2 | . | TRBV3-1/TRBV3-2 | 13 | TRBD1 | ASSQGAGGTLGYA
TRBJ1-5 | once | TRBV4-2 | 13 | . | ASSQDSGINQPQH
TRBJ1-4 | . | TRBV15 | 13 | . | ATSRGTAINEKLF
TRBJ1-2 | . | TRBV7-9 | 12 | . | ASSLDGGEYGYT
TRBJ1-1 | . | TRBV5-1 | 15 | TRBD1 | ASSRWRQGAQYTEAF
TRBJ1-1 | . | TRBV27 | 13 | . | ASSPGVIRNTEAF
TRBJ2-1 | . | TRBV5-1 | 13 | TRBD2 | ASSLGRGGLNEQF
TRBJ1-2 | . | TRBV19 | 12 | . | ASSMSPENYGYT
TRBJ1-2 | . | TRBV15 | 11 | . | ATSRAGGAGYT
TRBJ1-1 | . | TRBV11-2 | 12 | TRBD1 | ASSFDRAATEAF
TRBJ1-2 | . | TRBV7-8 | 11 | . | ASSAGGARGYT
TRBJ1-5 | . | TRBV7-2 | 12 | . | ASSLNMGDQPQH
TRBJ2-1 | . | TRBV27 | 12 | TRBD1 | ASSDPGTGDEQF
TRBJ1-1 | . | TRBV27 | 12 | . | ASSLNSLNTEAF
TRBJ1-1 | . | TRBV3-1/TRBV3-2 | 11 | . | ASSQGIYSEAF
TRBJ1-4 | . | TRBV2 | 13 | . | ASRWELATNEKLF
TRBJ1-1 | few | TRBV20-1 | 9 | . | SATPFSGAF
TRBJ1-1 | . | TRBV5-1 | 12 | . | ASSLVAAGTEAF
TRBJ1-4 | . | TRBV4-1 | 13 | TRBD1 | ASSQQGQGGEKLF
TRBJ2-5 | . | TRBV6-5 | 12 | . | ASIDPWSRETQY
TRBJ2-1 | . | TRBV5-8 | 14 | TRBD1 | ASSLFSGQGGNEQF
TRBJ2-2 | . | TRBV5-1 | 14 | TRBD1 | ASSPGQGANTGELF
TRBJ2-7 | . | TRBV28 | 12 | . | ASGGLMGSYEQY